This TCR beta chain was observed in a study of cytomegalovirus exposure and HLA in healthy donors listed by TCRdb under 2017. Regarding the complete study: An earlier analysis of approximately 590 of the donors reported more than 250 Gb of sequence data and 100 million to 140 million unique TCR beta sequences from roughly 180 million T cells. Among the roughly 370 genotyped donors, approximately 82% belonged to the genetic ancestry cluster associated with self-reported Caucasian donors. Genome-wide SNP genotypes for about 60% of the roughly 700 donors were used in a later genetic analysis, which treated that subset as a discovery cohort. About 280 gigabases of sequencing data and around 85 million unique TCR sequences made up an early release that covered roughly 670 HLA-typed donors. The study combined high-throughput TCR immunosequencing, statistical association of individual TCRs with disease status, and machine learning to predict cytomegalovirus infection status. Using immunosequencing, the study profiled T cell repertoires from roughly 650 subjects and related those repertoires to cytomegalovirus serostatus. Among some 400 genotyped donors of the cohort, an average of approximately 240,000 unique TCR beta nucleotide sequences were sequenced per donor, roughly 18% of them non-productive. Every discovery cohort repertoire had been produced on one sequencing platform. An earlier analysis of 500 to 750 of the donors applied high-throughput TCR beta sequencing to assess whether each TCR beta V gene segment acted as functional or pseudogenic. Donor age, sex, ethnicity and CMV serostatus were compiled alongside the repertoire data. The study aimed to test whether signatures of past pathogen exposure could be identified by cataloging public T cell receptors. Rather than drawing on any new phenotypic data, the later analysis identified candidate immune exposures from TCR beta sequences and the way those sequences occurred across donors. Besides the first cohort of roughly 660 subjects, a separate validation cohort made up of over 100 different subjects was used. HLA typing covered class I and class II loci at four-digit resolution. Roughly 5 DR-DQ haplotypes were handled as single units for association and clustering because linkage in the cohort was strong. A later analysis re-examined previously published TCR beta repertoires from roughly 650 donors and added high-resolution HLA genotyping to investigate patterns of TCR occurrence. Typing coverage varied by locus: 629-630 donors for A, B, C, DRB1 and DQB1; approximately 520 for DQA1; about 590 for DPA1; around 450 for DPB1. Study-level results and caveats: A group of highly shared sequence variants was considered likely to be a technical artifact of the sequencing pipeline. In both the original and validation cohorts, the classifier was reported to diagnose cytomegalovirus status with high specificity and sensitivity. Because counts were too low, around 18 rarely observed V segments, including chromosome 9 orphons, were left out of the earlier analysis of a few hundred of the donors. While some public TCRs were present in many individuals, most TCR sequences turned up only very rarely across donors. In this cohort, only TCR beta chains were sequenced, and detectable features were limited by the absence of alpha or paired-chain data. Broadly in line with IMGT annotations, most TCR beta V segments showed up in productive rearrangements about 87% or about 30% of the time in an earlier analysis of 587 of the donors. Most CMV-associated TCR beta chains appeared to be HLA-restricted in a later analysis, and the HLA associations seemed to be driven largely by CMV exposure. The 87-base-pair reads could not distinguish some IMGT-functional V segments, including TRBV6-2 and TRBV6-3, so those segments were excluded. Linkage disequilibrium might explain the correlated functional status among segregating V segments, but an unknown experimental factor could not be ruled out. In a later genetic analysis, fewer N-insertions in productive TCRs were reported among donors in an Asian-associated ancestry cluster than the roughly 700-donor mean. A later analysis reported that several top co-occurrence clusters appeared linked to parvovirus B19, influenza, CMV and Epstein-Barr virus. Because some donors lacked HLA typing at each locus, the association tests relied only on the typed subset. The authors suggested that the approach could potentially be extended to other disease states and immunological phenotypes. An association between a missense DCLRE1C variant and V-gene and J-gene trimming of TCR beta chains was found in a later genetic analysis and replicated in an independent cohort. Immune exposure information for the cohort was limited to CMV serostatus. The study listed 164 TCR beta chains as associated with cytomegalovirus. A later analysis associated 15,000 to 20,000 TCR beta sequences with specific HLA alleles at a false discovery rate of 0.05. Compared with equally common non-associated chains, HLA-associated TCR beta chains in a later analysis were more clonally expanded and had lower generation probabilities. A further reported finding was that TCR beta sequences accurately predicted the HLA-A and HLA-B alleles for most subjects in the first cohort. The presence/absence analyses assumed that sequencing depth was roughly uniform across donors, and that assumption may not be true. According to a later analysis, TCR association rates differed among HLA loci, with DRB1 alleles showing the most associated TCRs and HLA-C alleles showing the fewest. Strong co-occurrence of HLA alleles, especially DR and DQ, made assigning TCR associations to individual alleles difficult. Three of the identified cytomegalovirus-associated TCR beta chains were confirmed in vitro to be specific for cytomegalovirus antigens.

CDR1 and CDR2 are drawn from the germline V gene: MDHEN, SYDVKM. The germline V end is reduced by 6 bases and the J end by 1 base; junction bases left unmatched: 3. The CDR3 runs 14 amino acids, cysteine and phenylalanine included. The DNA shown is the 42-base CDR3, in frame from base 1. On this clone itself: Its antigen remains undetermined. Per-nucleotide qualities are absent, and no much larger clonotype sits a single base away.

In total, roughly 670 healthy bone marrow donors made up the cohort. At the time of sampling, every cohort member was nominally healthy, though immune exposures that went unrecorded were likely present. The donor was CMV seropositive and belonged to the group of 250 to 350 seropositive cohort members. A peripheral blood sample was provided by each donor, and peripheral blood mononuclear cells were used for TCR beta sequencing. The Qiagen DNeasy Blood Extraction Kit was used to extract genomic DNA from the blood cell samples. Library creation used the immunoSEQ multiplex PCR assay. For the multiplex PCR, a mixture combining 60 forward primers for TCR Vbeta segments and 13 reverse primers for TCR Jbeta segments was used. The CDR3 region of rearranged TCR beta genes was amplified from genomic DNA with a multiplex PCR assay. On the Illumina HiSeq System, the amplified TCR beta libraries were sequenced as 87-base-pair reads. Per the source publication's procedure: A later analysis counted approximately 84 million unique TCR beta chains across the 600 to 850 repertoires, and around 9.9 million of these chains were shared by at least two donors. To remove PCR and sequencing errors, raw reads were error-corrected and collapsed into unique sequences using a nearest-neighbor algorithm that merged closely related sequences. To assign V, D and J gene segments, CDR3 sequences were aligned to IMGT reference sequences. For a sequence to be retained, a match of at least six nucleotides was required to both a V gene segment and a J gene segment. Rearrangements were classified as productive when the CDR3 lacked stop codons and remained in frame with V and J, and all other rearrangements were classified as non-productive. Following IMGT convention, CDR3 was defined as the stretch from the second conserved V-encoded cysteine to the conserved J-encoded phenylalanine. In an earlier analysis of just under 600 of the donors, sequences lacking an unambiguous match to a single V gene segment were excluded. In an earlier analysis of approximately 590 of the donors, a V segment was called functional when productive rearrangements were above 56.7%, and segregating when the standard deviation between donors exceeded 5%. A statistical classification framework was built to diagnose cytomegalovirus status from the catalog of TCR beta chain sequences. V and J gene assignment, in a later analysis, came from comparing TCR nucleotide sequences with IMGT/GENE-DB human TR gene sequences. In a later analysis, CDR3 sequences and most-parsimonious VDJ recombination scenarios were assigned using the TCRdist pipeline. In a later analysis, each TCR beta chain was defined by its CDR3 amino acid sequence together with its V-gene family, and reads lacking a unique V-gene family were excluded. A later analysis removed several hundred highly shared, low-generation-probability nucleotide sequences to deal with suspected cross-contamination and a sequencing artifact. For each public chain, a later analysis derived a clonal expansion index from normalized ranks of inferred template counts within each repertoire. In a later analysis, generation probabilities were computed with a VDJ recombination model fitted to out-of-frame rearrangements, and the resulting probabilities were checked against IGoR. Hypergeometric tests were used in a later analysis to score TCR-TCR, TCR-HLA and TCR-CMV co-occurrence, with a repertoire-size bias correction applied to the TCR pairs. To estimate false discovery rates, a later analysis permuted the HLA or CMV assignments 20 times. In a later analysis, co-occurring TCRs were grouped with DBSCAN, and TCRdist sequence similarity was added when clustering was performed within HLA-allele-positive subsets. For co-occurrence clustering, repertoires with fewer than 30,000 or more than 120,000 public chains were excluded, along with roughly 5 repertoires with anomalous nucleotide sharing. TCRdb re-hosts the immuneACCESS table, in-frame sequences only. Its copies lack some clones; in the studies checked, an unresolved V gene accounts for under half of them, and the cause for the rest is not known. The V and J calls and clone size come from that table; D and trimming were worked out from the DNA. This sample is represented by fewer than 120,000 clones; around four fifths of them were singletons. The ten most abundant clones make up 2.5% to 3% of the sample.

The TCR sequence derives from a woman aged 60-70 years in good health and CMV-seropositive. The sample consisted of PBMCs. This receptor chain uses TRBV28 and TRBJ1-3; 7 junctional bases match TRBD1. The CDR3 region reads CASSPGGSGNTIYF. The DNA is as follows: TGTGCCAGCAGCCCAGGGGGATCTGGAAACACCATATATTTT.